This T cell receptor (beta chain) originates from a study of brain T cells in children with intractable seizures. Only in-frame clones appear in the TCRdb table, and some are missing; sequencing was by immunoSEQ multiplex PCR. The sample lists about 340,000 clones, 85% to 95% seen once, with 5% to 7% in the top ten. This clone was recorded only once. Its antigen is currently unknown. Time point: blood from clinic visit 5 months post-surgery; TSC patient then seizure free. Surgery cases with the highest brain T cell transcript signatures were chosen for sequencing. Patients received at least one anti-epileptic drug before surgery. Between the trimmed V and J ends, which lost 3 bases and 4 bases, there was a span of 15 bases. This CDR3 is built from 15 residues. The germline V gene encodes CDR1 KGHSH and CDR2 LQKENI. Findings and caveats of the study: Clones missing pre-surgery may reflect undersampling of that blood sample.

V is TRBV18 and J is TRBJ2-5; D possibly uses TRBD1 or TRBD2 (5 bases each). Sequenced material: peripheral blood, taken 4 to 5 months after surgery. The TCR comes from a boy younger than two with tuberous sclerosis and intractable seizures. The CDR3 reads CASSPGTRIIETQYF. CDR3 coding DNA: TGTGCCAGCTCACCCGGGACCCGAATAATAGAGACCCAGTACTTC.